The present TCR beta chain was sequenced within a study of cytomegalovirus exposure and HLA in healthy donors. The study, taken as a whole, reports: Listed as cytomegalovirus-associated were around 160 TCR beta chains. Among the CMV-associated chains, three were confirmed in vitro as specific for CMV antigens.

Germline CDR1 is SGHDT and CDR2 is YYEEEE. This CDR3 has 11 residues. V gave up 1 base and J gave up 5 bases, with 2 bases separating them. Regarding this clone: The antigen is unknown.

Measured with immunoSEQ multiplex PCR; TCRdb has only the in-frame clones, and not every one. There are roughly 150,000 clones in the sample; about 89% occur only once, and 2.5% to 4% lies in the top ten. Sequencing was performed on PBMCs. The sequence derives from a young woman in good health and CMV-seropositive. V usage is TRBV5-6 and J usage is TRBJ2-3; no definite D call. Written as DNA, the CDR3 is TGTGCCAGCAGCTTGCTAGATACGCAGTATTTT. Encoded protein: CASSLLDTQYF.